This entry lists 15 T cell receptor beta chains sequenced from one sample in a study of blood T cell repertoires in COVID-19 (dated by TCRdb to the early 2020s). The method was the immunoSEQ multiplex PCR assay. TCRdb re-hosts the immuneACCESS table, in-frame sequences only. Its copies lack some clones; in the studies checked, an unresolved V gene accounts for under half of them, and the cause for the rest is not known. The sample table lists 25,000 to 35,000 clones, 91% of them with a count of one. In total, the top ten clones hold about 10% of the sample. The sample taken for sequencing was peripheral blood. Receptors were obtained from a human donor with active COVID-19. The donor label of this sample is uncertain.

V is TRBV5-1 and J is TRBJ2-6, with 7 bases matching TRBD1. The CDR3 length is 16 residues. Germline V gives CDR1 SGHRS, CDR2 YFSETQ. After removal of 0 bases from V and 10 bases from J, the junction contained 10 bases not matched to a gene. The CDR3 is CASSLDTGARGNVLTF. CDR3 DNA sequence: TGCGCCAGCAGCTTGGATACAGGGGCACGAGGGAACGTCCTGACTTTC. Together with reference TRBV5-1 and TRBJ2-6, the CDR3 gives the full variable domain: KAGVTQTPRYLIKTRGQQVTLSCSPISGHRSVSWYQQTPGQGLQFLFEYFSETQRNKGNFPGRFSGRQFSNSRSEMNVSTLELGDSALYLCASSLDTGARGNVLTFGAGSRLTVL.

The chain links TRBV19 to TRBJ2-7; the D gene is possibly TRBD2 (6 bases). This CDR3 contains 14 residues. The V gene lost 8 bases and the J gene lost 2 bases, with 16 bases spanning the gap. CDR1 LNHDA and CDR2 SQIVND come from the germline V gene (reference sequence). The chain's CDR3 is CASVSRDWPYEQYF. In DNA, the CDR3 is TGTGCCAGTGTATCCCGGGACTGGCCCTACGAGCAGTACTTC.

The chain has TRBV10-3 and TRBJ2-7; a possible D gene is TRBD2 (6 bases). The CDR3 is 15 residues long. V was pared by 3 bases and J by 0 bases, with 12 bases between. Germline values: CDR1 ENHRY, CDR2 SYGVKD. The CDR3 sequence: CAISDLAESSYEQYF. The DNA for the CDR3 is TGTGCCATCAGTGACTTAGCGGAAAGCTCCTACGAGCAGTACTTC.

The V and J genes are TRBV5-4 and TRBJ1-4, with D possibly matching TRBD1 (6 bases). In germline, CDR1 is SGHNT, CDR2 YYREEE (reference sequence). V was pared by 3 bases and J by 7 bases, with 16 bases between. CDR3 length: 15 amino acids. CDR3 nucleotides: TGTGCCAGCAGCTCAAATGTCCAGGGGTTTGAAAAACTGTTTTTT. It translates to CASSSNVQGFEKLFF.

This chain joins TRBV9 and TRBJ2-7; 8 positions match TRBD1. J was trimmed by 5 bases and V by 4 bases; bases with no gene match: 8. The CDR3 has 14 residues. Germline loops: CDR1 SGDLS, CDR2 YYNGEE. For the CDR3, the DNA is TGTGCCAGCAGCCCAGGACAGGGTCGCGACGAGCAGTACTTC. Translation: CASSPGQGRDEQYF.

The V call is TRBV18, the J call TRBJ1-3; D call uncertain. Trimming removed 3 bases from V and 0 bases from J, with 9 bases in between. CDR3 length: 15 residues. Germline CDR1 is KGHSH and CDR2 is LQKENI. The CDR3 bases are TGTGCCAGCTCACCTTCCACTCTCTCTGGAAACACCATATATTTT. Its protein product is CASSPSTLSGNTIYF.

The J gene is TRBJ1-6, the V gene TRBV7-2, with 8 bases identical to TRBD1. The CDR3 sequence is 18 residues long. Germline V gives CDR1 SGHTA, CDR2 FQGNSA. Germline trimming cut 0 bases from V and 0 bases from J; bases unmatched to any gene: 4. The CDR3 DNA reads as TGTGCCAGCAGCTTAGCTCGGACAGGGAGCTCCTATAATTCACCCCTCCACTTT. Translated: CASSLARTGSSYNSPLHF.

The CDR3 loop is CASSQGGQGANYGYTF. The CDR3 DNA reads TGCGCCAGCAGCCAAGGGGGACAGGGGGCGAACTATGGCTACACCTTC. This chain uses TRBV4-3 with TRBJ1-2; 12 nucleotides line up with TRBD1. The germline gives CDR1 LGHNA, CDR2 YSLEER. The CDR3 loop spans 16 amino acids. V lost 1 base, J lost 2 bases, and 2 bases stayed unmatched.

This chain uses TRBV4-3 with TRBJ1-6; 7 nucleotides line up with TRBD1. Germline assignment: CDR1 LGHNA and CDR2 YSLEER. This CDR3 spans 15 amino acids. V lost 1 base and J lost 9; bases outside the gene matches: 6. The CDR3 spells CASSQASTGLSPLHF. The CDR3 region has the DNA TGCGCCAGCAGCCAAGCATCGACAGGGCTTTCACCCCTCCACTTT.

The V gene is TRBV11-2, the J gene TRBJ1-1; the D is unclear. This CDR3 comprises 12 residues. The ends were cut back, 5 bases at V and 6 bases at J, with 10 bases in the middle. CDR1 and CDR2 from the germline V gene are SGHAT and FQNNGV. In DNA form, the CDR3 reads TGTGCCAGCAGCGCTTTGGGAGCTGAAGCTTTCTTT. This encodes CASSALGAEAFF.

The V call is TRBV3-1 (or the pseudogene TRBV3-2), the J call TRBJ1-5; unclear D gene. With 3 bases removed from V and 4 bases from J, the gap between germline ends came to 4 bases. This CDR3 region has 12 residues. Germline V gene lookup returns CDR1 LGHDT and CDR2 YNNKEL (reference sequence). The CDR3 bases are TGTGCCAGCAGCCACGAGAATCAGCCCCAGCATTTT. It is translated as CASSHENQPQHF.

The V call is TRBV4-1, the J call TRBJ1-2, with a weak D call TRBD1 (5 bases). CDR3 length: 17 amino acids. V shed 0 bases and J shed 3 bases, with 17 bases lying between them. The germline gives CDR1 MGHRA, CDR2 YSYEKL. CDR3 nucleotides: TGCGCCAGCAGCCAAGAGGTGGGGGGATGGGGGGACTATGGCTACACCTTC. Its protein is CASSQEVGGWGDYGYTF.

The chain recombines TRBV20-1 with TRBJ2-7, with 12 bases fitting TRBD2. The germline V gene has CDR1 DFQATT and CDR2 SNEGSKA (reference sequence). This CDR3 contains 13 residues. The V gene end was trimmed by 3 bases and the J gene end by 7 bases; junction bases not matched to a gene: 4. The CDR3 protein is CSASGLAGFEQYF. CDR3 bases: TGCAGTGCTAGTGGACTAGCGGGGTTTGAGCAGTACTTC.

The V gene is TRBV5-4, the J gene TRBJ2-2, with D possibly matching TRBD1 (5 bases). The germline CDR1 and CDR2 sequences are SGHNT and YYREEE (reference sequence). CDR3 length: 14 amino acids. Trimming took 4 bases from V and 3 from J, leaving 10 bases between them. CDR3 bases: TGTGCCAGCAGCATCGACAGCTACACCGGGGAGCTGTTTTTT. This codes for CASSIDSYTGELFF.

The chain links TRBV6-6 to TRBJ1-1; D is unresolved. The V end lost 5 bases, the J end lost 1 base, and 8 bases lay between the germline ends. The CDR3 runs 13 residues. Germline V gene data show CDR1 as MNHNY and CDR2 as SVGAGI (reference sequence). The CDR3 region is CASSARENTEAFF. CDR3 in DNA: TGTGCCAGCAGTGCCCGGGAGAACACTGAAGCTTTCTTT.